This T cell receptor (beta chain) was obtained from a study of blood T cell repertoires in COVID-19. Study background: Both acute and convalescent COVID-19 samples were obtained from the United States, Italy and Spain.

Original handling: Nucleated cell number was recorded as an estimate derived from reference gene primer amplification. Generated by immunoSEQ multiplex PCR, the TCRdb table keeps only in-frame clones and is missing some. V, J and clone size are taken as reported in that table, and D and trimming were inferred from the DNA itself. The table shows 150,000 to 170,000 clones, with 70% to 85% occurring only once. Germline CDR1 reads LGHDT; CDR2 reads YNNKEL (reference sequence). J was trimmed by 7 bases and V by 5 bases; bases with no gene match: 14. The CDR3 extends over 17 amino acids. The V gene is TRBV3-1 (or the pseudogene TRBV3-2), the J gene TRBJ2-5; 12 nucleotides line up with TRBD2. This receptor was identified in a woman aged 55-69 years with acute or convalescent COVID-19. The sample consisted of peripheral blood. DNA for the CDR3: TGTGCCAGCAGCTCAGGGCCTAGCGGGGGGGTGCTAGGGACCCAGTACTTC. This translates into CASSSGPSGGVLGTQYF.